This TCR beta chain was sequenced during a study of control samples from healthy donors and cancer patients. The data were produced by immunoSEQ multiplex PCR, yet TCRdb's version contains in-frame clones alone and is incomplete. The sample lists about 160,000 clones, around 94% occurring once. This clone showed up just once. The sequenced sample was PBMCs. The receptor's source is a man between 60 and 70 years old with colorectal cancer.

The CDR3 protein is CASSFTDNSPLHF. Here the CDR3 DNA reads TGTGCCAGCAGCTTCACTGATAATTCACCCCTCCACTTT. The chain has TRBV7-9 and TRBJ1-6; D not resolved. CDR1 SEHNR and CDR2 FQNEAQ come from the germline V gene (reference sequence). This CDR3 is built from 13 residues. V was pared by 3 bases and J by 5 bases, with 5 bases between.